Included here is one T cell receptor (beta chain) sequence, with context. This clonotype has ten or more counts. Its specific antigen is unknown. No per-base quality is available; no much larger clone lies one base away. V is cut by 8 bases and J by 8 bases, and the space between the germline ends is 9 bases. Looking up the germline V gene (reference sequence) yields CDR1 MNHNY and CDR2 SVGAGI. The CDR3 spans 10 residues, from the cysteine through the phenylalanine. The CDR3 DNA has 30 bases and is translated from base 1. The record originates from a study of blood T cells in healthy people across ages (dated by TCRdb to between 2015 and 2017). With regard to the full study: In model experiments, template switching captured roughly one uniquely barcoded TCR beta cDNA molecule for every two T cells. Using deep sequencing normalized with unique cDNA molecular identifiers, the study measured how TCR beta repertoire diversity changes with age. Four age groups were formed from the donors: young (average 16 years), middle-aged (approximately 41), aged (around 68) and long-lived (more than 75). To avoid experimental bias, donors of different ages were distributed randomly across sequencing lanes. Using the same blood draw, the study looked at two additional independent replicas of 1 million unique cDNA reads for two donors, one aged 18 to 29 and the other aged 80 or older. Overall study results and their limits: Total diversity estimates from one million sequenced T cells were considered lower bounds and underestimates. Conclusive comparison of naive and antigen-experienced compartments was prevented by the profiling of bulk unsorted PBMCs. The CMV infection status of donors was not known, potentially confounding age-related changes in expanded clonotypes. Observed TCR beta diversity per million T cells fell roughly linearly with age, and a significant reduction was already apparent by age roughly 40. The percentage of naive T cells measured by flow cytometry correlated strongly with observed TCR beta diversity. The long-lived group showed more naive CD4+ T cells, fewer expanded clones and increased TCR diversity than the aged group, suggesting age selection.

To prepare the library, 5' RACE was applied. The sample was run on an Illumina HiSeq 2500. A second PCR of roughly 6 to 11 cycles was run with a J-beta primer mix and a sample-barcoded 5' primer. A template-switch 5' adaptor carrying 12 random nucleotides introduced a unique molecular identifier onto each TCR beta cDNA molecule. Each sample yielded at least 3 million CDR3-containing paired-end reads. All of the RNA was converted into first-strand cDNA using the Mint cDNA synthesis kit, with a TRBC-specific oligonucleotide serving as the primer. After uracil-DNA glycosylase treatment, a first 18-cycle PCR used universal primers M1SS and BC2_uni_R on all cDNA. Concerning the study's data processing: For normalization, 1 million high-quality reads were randomly selected from each sample, with every read carrying a distinct molecular identifier. Instead of being binned into consensus sequences, reads with shared molecular identifiers were discarded. MiTCR, set to a Q25 quality threshold and the strictest error-elimination algorithm, was used for CDR3 identification, clonotype clustering and error correction. Lower-bound total TCR beta diversity was estimated with a nonparametric unseen species model using Euler transformation. TCRdb reran the public reads through fastp at Q25 and MiXCR, keeping productive beta chains. Identical CDR3 proteins give one entry, which carries the most common genes and DNA. The V and J calls were determined by TCRdb, not by the authors. The sample table records 500,000 to 700,000 distinct CDR3 sequences; approximately 30% of these occur just once. The leading ten clones occupy 15% to 17% of the sample.

Systemically healthy Caucasian individuals from Russia, 35 to 50 in total and aged about 6 to 100 years, were included as donors. Ten milliliters of peripheral blood were drawn from each donor into EDTA-treated Vacutainer tubes. Ficoll-Paque density-gradient centrifugation was used to isolate PBMCs, with at least 7 million per sample. Total RNA, at least 5.5 micrograms per sample, was extracted from PBMCs with Trizol reagent. For every donor, flow cytometry on a PBMC aliquot measured the percentage of naive CD45RAhigh/CD27high T cells. The source material was blood. The chain is encoded by TRBV6-6 joined to TRBJ1-1, with no confidently assigned D gene. This clonotype was sampled from a woman of 80 years or more in good health. The CDR3 here reads CASGPLEAFF. The DNA reads TGTGCCAGCGGACCTTTGGAAGCTTTCTTT.